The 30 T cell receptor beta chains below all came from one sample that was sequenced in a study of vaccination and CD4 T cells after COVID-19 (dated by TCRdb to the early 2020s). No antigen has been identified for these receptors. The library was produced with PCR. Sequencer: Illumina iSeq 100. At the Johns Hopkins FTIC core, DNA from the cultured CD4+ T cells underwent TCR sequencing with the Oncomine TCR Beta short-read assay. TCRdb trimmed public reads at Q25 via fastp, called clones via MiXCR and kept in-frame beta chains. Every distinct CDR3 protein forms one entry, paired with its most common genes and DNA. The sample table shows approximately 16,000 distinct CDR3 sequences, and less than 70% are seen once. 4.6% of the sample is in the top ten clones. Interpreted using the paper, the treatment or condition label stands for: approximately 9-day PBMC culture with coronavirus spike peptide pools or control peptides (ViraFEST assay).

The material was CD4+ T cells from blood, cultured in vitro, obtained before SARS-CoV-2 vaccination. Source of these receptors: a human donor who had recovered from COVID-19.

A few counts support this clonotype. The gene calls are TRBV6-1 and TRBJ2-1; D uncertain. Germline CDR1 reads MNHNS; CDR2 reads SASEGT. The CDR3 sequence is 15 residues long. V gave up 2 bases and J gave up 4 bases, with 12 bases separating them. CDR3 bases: TGTGCCAGCAGTGAACTCACGAGCTTATACAATGAGCAGTTCTTC. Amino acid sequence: CASSELTSLYNEQFF.

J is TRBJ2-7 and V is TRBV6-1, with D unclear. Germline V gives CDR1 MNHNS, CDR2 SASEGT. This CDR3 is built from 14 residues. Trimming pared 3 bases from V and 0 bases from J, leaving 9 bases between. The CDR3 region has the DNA TGTGCCAGCAGTGATTACAGCCGCTCCTACGAGCAGTACTTC. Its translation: CASSDYSRSYEQYF.

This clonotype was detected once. The CDR3 DNA reads as TGTGCCAGCAGTTTACACCACAGGGGCCTCTACGAGCAGTACTTC. It codes for CASSLHHRGLYEQYF. The chain combines TRBV27 with TRBJ2-7, with 7 bases that match TRBD1. This CDR3 is 15 amino acids long. The V segment lost 2 bases and the J segment 3 bases; nucleotides outside the gene matches: 7. Germline loops: CDR1 MNHEY, CDR2 SMNVEV (reference sequence).

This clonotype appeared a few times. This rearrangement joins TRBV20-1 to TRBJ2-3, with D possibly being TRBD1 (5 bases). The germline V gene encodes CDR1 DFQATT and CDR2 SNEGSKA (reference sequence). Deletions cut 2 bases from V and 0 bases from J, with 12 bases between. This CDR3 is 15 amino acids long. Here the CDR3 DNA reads TGCAGTGCTAGAATGGGGCCCACTAGCACAGATACGCAGTATTTT. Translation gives CSARMGPTSTDTQYF.

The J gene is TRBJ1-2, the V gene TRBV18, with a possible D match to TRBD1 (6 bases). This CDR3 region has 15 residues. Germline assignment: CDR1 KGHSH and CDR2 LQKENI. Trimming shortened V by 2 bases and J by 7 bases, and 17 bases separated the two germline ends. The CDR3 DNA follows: TGTGCCAGCTCACCATTTCCAGGGGAGGAACTTGGCTACACCTTC. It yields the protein CASSPFPGEELGYTF.

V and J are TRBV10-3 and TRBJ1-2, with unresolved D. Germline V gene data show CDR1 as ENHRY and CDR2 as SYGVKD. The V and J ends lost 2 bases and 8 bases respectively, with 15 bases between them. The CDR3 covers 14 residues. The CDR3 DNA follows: TGTGCCATCAGTGAGACTACGGACGCATCGGGCTACACCTTC. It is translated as CAISETTDASGYTF.

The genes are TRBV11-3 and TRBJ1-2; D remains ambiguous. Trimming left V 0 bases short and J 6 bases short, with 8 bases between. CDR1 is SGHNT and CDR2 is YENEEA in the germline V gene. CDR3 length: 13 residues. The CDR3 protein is CASSLEMGNGYTF. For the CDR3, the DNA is TGTGCCAGCAGCTTAGAGATGGGGAATGGCTACACCTTC.

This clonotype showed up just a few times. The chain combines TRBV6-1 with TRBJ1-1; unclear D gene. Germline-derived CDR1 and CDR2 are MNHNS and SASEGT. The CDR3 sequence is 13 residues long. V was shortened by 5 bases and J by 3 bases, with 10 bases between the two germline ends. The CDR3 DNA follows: TGTGCCAGCAGTCCAGCTAGGGACACTGAAGCTTTCTTT. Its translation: CASSPARDTEAFF.

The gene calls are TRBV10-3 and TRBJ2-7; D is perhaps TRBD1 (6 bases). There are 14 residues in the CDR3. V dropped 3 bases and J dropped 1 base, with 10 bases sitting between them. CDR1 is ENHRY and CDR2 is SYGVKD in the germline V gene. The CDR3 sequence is CAISDLTGSYEQYF. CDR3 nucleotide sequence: TGTGCCATCAGTGATCTGACAGGTTCCTACGAGCAGTACTTC.

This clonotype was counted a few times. CDR3 DNA: TGTGCCAGCAGCAGGACTAGCGGTCCCCCTCCTGGGGAGACCCAGTACTTC. It is translated as CASSRTSGPPPGETQYF. The chain is built from TRBV6-1 and TRBJ2-5; TRBD2 agrees at 10 bases. The CDR3 totals 17 residues. Trimming took 6 bases from V and 5 from J; bases not matched to a gene: 15. Germline loops: CDR1 MNHNS, CDR2 SASEGT.

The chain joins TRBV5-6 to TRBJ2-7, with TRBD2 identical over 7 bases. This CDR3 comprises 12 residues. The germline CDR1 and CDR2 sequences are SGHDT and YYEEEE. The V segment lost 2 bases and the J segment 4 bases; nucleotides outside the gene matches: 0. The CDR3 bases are TGTGCCAGCAGCTTTAGCGGGTACGAGCAGTACTTC. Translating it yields CASSFSGYEQYF.

The CDR3 region has the DNA TGTGCCAGCAAGTCCGATCAGAACACTGAAGCTTTCTTT. Protein: CASKSDQNTEAFF. The V call is TRBV2, the J call TRBJ1-1; D not certain. The CDR3 is made up of 13 amino acids. The V end lost 7 bases, the J end lost 1 base, and 10 bases lay between the germline ends. CDR1 is SNHLY and CDR2 is FYNNEI in the germline V gene.

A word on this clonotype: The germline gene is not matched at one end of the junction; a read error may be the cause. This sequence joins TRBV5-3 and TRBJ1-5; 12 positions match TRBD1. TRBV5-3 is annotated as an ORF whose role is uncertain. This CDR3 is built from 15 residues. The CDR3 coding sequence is TGTGCCAGCAGCTGGGGACAGGGGGCGAATCAGCCCCAGCATTTT. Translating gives CASSWGQGANQPQHF.

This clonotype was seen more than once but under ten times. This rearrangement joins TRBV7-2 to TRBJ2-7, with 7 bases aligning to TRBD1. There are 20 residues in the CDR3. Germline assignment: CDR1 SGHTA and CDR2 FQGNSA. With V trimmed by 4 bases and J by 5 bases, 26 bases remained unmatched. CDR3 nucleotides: TGTGCCAGCAGCTCAGGGGGTTTTGCGAGAACCATCTGGGCTAACGACGAGCAGTACTTC. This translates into CASSSGGFARTIWANDEQYF.

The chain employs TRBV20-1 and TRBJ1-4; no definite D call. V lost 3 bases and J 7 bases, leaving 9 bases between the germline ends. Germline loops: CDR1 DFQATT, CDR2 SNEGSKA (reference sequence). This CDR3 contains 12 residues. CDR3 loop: CSARNIGEKLFF. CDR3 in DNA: TGCAGTGCTAGGAACATAGGTGAAAAACTGTTTTTT.

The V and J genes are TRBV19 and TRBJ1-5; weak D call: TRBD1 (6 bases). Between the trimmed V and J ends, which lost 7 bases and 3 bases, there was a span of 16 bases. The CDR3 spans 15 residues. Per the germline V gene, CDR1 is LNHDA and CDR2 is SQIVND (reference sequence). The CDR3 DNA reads TGTGCCAGTAAGGAGACAGGTCTAGACAATCAGCCCCAGCATTTT. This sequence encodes CASKETGLDNQPQHF.

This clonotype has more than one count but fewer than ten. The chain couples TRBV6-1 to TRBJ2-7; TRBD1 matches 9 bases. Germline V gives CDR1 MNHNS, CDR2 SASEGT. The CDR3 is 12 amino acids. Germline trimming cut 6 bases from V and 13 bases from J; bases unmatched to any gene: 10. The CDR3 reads CASSPARDRVYF. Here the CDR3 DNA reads TGTGCCAGCAGCCCAGCACGGGACAGGGTTTACTTC.

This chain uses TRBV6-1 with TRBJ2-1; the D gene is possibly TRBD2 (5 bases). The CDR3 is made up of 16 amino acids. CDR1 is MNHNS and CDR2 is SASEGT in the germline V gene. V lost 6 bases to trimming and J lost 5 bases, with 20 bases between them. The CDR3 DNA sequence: TGTGCCAGCAGCTTCGGACTCAAGCGGCGGGACAATGAGCAGTTCTTC. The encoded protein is CASSFGLKRRDNEQFF.

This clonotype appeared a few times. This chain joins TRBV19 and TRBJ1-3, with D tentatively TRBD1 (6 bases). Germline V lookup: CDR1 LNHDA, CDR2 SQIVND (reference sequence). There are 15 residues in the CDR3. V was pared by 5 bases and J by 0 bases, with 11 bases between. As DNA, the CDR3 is TGTGCCAGTAGTCAACAGGGAAGCTCTGGAAACACCATATATTTT. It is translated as CASSQQGSSGNTIYF.

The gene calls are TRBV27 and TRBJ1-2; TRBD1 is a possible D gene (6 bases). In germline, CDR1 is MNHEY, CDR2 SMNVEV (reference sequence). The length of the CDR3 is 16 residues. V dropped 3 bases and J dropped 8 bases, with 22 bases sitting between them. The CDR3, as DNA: TGTGCCAGCAGTTTCTTCGCAGGGGCCACGGCGGAGGGCTACACCTTC. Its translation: CASSFFAGATAEGYTF.

The CDR3 DNA reads TGTGCCAGCAAGCAGGTAGCAGGAAACACCATATATTTT. Protein product: CASKQVAGNTIYF. The J gene is TRBJ1-3, the V gene TRBV27, with D unclear. CDR1 MNHEY and CDR2 SMNVEV come from the germline V gene (reference sequence). Trimming removed 7 bases at V and 4 bases at J, with 11 bases between. This CDR3 is 13 amino acids long.

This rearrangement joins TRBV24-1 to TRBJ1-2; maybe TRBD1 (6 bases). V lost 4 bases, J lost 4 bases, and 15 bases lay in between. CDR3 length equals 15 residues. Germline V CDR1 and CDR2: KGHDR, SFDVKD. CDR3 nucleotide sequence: TGTGCCACCAGTGAACAAGGGGCAGGGGTCTATGGCTACACCTTC. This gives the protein CATSEQGAGVYGYTF.

CDR3 nucleotide sequence: TGTGCCAGCAGCTTGCGACTAGCGGGGGGGCTTCCCAACGAGCAGTACTTC. This translates into CASSLRLAGGLPNEQYF. The chain uses TRBV7-2 and TRBJ2-7, with 14 positions matching TRBD2. This CDR3 has 17 amino acids. Germline V gene lookup returns CDR1 SGHTA and CDR2 FQGNSA. Trimming took 3 bases from V and 5 from J; bases not matched to a gene: 9.

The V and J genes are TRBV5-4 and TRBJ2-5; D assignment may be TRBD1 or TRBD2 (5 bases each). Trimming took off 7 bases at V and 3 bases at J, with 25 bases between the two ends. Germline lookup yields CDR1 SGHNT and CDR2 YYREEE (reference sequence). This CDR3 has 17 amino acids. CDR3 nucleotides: TGTGCCAGCCACCCCGGTTCTCGGGGCCCGCGGAAAGAGACCCAGTACTTC. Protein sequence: CASHPGSRGPRKETQYF.

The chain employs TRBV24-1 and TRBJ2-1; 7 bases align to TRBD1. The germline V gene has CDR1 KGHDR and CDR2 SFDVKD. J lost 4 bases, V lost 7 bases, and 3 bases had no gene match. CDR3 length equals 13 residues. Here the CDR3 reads CATSPTGYNEQFF. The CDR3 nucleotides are TGTGCCACCAGCCCGACAGGGTACAATGAGCAGTTCTTC.

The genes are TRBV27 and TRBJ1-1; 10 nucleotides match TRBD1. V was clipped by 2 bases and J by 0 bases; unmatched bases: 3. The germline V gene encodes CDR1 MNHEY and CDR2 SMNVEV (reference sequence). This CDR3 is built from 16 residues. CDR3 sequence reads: CASSLVDRGLNTEAFF. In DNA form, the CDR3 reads TGTGCCAGCAGTTTAGTGGACAGGGGGTTGAACACTGAAGCTTTCTTT.

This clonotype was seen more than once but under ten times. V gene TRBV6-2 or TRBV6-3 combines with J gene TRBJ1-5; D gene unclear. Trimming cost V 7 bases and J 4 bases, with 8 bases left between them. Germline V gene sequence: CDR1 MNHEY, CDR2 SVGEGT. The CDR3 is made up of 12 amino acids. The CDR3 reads CASKGGNQPQHF. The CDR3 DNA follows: TGTGCCAGCAAAGGAGGAAATCAGCCCCAGCATTTT.

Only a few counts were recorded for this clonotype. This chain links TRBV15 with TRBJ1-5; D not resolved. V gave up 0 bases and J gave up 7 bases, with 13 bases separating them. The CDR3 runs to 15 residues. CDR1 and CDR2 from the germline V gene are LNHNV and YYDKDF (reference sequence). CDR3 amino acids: CATSREISGGQPQHF. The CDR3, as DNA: TGTGCCACCAGCAGAGAGATCAGCGGAGGGCAGCCCCAGCATTTT.

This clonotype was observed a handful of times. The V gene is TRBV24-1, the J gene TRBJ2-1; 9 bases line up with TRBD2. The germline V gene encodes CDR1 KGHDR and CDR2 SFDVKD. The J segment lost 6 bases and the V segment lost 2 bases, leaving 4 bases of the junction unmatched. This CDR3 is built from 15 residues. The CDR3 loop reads CATSDWSGGRNEQFF. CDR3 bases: TGTGCCACCAGTGATTGGAGCGGGGGGCGCAATGAGCAGTTCTTC.

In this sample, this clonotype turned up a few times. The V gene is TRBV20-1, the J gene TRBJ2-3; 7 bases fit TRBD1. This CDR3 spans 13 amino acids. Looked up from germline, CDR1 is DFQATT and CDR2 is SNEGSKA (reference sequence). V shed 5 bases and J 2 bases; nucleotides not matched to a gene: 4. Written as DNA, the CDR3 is TGCAGTGCTGTTGACAGGGTCACAGATACGCAGTATTTT. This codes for CSAVDRVTDTQYF.